The entry that follows covers one T cell receptor (beta chain) sequence. Produced via immunoSEQ multiplex PCR; TCRdb's table is partial and in-frame only. This sample carries approximately 180,000 clones, around nine tenths of them seen once, and the ten largest clones take approximately 4%. The sample belongs to a study of T cell responses to AZD1222 COVID-19 vaccine. The clonotype originates from an adult who received the MenACWY meningococcal vaccine as a control. This specimen consisted of peripheral blood, obtained 28 days after the second dose of the MenACWY control vaccine.

This CDR3 is CASSIDHRRQYEQYF. CDR3 bases: TGTGCCAGTAGTATAGATCACAGAAGACAGTACGAGCAGTACTTC. V gene TRBV19 combines with J gene TRBJ2-7; TRBD1 is a possible D gene (5 bases). Trimming left V 0 bases short and J 4 bases short, with 13 bases between. The CDR3 covers 15 residues. The germline V gene has CDR1 LNHDA and CDR2 SQIVND (reference sequence).